These 2 T cell receptor beta chains share one sample of origin, sequenced in a study of blood T cells in healthy people across ages. Together with a sample-barcoded 5' primer, a J-beta primer mix was included in a second PCR lasting about 6 to 12 cycles. MiXCR, run by TCRdb on the 5' RACE reads, gives a single entry per CDR3 protein. The data contain some 1,800,000 distinct CDR3 sequences, about two fifths of them singletons. The sequenced sample consisted of blood. The receptors shown here come from a human donor in good health.

This rearrangement joins TRBV4-3 to TRBJ1-2, with 7 bases fitting TRBD1. CDR3 length: 16 amino acids. V gave up 3 bases and J gave up 3 bases; unmatched junction bases: 10. In germline, CDR1 is LGHNA, CDR2 YSLEER. The CDR3 loop is CASSHAPGTEYYGYTF. The CDR3 DNA sequence: TGCGCCAGCAGCCATGCACCCGGGACAGAATACTATGGCTACACCTTC.

The chain is built from TRBV20-1 and TRBJ1-5, with D unclear. The CDR3 contains 12 residues. Trimming took off 2 bases at V and 3 bases at J, with 5 bases between the two ends. Germline V gene data show CDR1 as DFQATT and CDR2 as SNEGSKA (reference sequence). The CDR3 bases are TGCAGTGCTAGACAGAACAATCAGCCCCAGCATTTT. Translating it yields CSARQNNQPQHF.